Presented here are 12 T cell receptor beta chains from one specimen sequenced in a study of blood T cell repertoires in COVID-19. Assay: immunoSEQ multiplex PCR; the TCRdb copy retains only in-frame clones and omits some. This sample has approximately 150,000 clones, with 89% found just once. What was sequenced was peripheral blood. These receptors all come from a human donor in a cohort sampled during active COVID-19.

The V call is TRBV6-1, the J call TRBJ1-6; the match to TRBD1 covers 7 bases. Germline V gene data show CDR1 as MNHNS and CDR2 as SASEGT. Trimming removed 0 bases from V and 4 bases from J; junction bases left unmatched: 9. The CDR3 totals 18 residues. CDR3 residues: CASSEALAGGSYNSPLHF. In nucleotides, the CDR3 is TGTGCCAGCAGTGAAGCGCTGGCAGGGGGTTCGTATAATTCACCCCTCCACTTT.

The chain links TRBV30 to TRBJ1-5; D remains ambiguous. The length of the CDR3 is 13 residues. Germline V CDR1 and CDR2: GTSNPN, SVGIG (reference sequence). Trimming cost V 1 base and J 2 bases, with 6 bases left between them. The CDR3 reads CAWSATGNQPQHF. DNA for the CDR3: TGTGCCTGGAGTGCCACGGGCAATCAGCCCCAGCATTTT.

The chain carries TRBV10-3 and TRBJ2-7; maybe TRBD2 (6 bases). The CDR3 loop spans 15 amino acids. Deletions cut 4 bases from V and 7 bases from J, with 20 bases between. Per germline, CDR1 ENHRY and CDR2 SYGVKD. The CDR3 sequence is CAISASRGTGGEQYF. CDR3 coding DNA: TGTGCCATCAGTGCTTCCCGGGGGACCGGCGGGGAGCAGTACTTC.

A remark on this clone: One junction end does not reproduce the germline sequence, and a read error may be involved. The chain is built from TRBV5-5 and TRBJ1-2; 7 nucleotides align to TRBD1. Germline V gene data show CDR1 as SGHKS and CDR2 as YYEKEE (reference sequence). This CDR3 comprises 18 residues. CDR3 in amino acids: CASSPTPHRGDLLVTTFF. The CDR3 DNA sequence: TGTGCCAGCAGCCCCACGCCCCACAGGGGCGACTTATTGGTAACAACCTTCTTC.

DNA of the CDR3: TGTGCCAGCAGCATACTAGCGGGGGCCTACAATGAGCAGTTCTTC. This translates into CASSILAGAYNEQFF. The V gene is TRBV11-1, the J gene TRBJ2-1; 11 bases are shared with TRBD2. The V gene end was trimmed by 5 bases and the J gene end by 2 bases; junction bases not matched to a gene: 2. The V gene's germline CDR1 is SGHAT and CDR2 FQDESV (reference sequence). The CDR3 spans 15 residues.

The chain has TRBV3-1 (or the pseudogene TRBV3-2) and TRBJ2-5; 7 nucleotides align to TRBD2. The germline V gene has CDR1 LGHDT and CDR2 YNNKEL (reference sequence). With V trimmed by 1 base and J by 4 bases, 15 bases remained unmatched. The CDR3 runs to 18 residues. The CDR3 here is CASSQVEPGLTSPETQYF. The CDR3 coding sequence is TGTGCCAGCAGCCAAGTGGAACCGGGACTAACCTCCCCAGAGACCCAGTACTTC.

This sequence joins TRBV4-2 and TRBJ1-1; 10 bases line up with TRBD1. Germline CDR1 LGHNA, CDR2 YNFKEQ. V gave up 6 bases and J gave up 5 bases; unmatched junction bases: 9. The CDR3 runs 15 residues. CDR3 nucleotide sequence: TGTGCCAGCAGGCCGAGACAGGGGGCGGGAACTGAAGCTTTCTTT. Translated: CASRPRQGAGTEAFF.

V gene TRBV27 combines with J gene TRBJ1-2; a weak D match, TRBD1 (6 bases). The CDR3 totals 15 residues. Trimming pared 6 bases from V and 4 bases from J, leaving 18 bases between. Germline CDR1 is MNHEY and CDR2 is SMNVEV (reference sequence). In DNA, the CDR3 is TGTGCCAGCAGCCCAGACACAGGGTCGAGCTATGGCTACACCTTC. Translated, it gives CASSPDTGSSYGYTF.

This chain links TRBV11-2 with TRBJ2-3; D gene uncertain. The CDR3 consists of 13 residues. The germline gives CDR1 SGHAT, CDR2 FQNNGV. V lost 1 base, J lost 5 bases, and 7 bases lay in between. The CDR3 DNA sequence: TGTGCCAGCAGCTTAGTGTATAGAGATACGCAGTATTTT. Translating gives CASSLVYRDTQYF. Full variable domain (missing parts from reference TRBV11-2 and TRBJ2-3): EAGVAQSPRYKIIEKRQSVAFWCNPISGHATLYWYQQILGQGPKLLIQFQNNGVVDDSQLPKDRFSAERLKGVDSTLKIQPAKLEDSAVYLCASSLVYRDTQYFGPGTRLTVL.

This clone was seen only once. The chain couples TRBV18 to TRBJ1-1, with 7 bases aligning to TRBD1. Germline-derived CDR1 and CDR2 are KGHSH and LQKENI. V was pared by 3 bases and J by 7 bases, with 8 bases of the junction left unmatched. The CDR3 is made up of 14 amino acids. The CDR3 nucleotides read TGTGCCAGCTCACCCGAACAGGGGCCGAGTGAAGCTTTCTTT. Protein: CASSPEQGPSEAFF.

The chain carries TRBV7-3 and TRBJ2-2; 8 positions match TRBD1. The CDR3 loop spans 14 amino acids. CDR1 SGHTA and CDR2 FQGTGA come from the germline V gene. With 4 bases clipped from V and 4 bases from J, the junction kept 2 bases outside the gene matches. This CDR3 reads CASSSDRATGELFF. The CDR3 DNA reads TGTGCCAGCAGCTCGGACAGGGCCACCGGGGAGCTGTTTTTT.

The chain has TRBV6-5 and TRBJ1-2; D ambiguous. The V end lost 4 bases, the J end lost 2 bases, and 17 bases lay between the germline ends. Germline CDR1 and CDR2: MNHEY and SVGAGI. The CDR3 has 16 residues. The CDR3 DNA reads TGTGCCAGCAGTTTAGAGGGCAAAGTGTTAAACTATGGCTACACCTTC. This encodes CASSLEGKVLNYGYTF.